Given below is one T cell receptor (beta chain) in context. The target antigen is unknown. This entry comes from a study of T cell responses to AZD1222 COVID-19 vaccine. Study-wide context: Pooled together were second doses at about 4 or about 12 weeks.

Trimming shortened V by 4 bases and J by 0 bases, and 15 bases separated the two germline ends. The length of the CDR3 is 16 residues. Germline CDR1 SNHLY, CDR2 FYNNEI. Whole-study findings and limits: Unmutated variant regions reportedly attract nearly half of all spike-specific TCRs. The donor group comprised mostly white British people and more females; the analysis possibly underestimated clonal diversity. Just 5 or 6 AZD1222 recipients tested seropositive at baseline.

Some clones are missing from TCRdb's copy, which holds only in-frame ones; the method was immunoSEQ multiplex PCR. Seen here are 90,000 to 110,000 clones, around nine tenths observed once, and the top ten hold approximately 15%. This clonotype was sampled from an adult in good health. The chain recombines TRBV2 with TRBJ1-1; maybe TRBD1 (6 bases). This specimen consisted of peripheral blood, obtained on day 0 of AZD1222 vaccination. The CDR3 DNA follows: TGTGCCAGCAGTGTTGAGGGGGGGCCGATGAACACTGAAGCTTTCTTT. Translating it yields CASSVEGGPMNTEAFF.